This is a list of T cell receptor beta chains from one sample in a study of cytomegalovirus exposure and HLA in healthy donors. The table came from immunoSEQ multiplex PCR; TCRdb's copy has only in-frame clones and leaves some out. The sample yields about 220,000 clones, 75% to 90% seen once. The sample was PBMCs. These receptors were taken from a boy between 2 and 10 years old in good health and CMV-seronegative. Both conserved end residues are trimmed from each CDR3. The order of the fields is J gene, clone size, V gene, CDR3 protein. The size of a clone is reported for some rows only, either as once, few or many, or as a class for expanded clones.

TRBJ1-1	.	TRBV14	ASSLHTGLTEAF
TRBJ2-1	.	TRBV7-9	ASSYSTSGGANEQF
TRBJ2-6	.	TRBV7-8	ASSLPRRLAGGANVLT
TRBJ2-3	.	TRBV6-1	ASSESRASGTDTQY
TRBJ2-3	.	TRBV15	ATSRDSGTGDQDTQY
TRBJ1-2	.	TRBV6-5	ASSYPGQPTAGYT
TRBJ2-5	few	TRBV5-1	ASSARTSGQETQY
TRBJ2-5	.	TRBV6-5	ASSTRGEQY
TRBJ1-1	few	TRBV6-6	ASSGTGGVSTEAF
TRBJ2-5	.	TRBV6-5	ASSFQGAGETQY
TRBJ1-3	.	TRBV9	ASSVGTEGNTIY
.	.	TRBV5-6	ASSFGRGYEQY
TRBJ1-2	.	TRBV27	ASSRKMGQGAGYT
TRBJ2-1	.	TRBV2	ASSVPGLGSPYNEQF
TRBJ2-3	once	TRBV10-3	AISERLAGDTDTQY
TRBJ2-7	.	TRBV6-5	ASSERAISYEQY
TRBJ1-1	few	TRBV5-6	ASSSGNTEAF
TRBJ2-1	.	TRBV6-5	ASSSDRGPYNEQF
TRBJ1-4	few	TRBV5-6	ASSLARVGNEKLF
TRBJ2-7	.	TRBV29-1	SVELSLAGAYEQY
TRBJ1-1	.	TRBV19	ASSLGQKNTEAF
TRBJ2-5	.	TRBV18	ASSPRLSGGETQY
TRBJ2-3	.	TRBV7-9	ASSFQAGEPSTDTQY
TRBJ2-7	few	TRBV14	ASSHPGGYEQY
TRBJ2-5	.	TRBV4-1	ASSFQGLQETQY
TRBJ2-5	.	TRBV5-4	ASSLLGTEETQY
TRBJ2-1	.	TRBV11-1	ASSPLGLAGVYNEQF